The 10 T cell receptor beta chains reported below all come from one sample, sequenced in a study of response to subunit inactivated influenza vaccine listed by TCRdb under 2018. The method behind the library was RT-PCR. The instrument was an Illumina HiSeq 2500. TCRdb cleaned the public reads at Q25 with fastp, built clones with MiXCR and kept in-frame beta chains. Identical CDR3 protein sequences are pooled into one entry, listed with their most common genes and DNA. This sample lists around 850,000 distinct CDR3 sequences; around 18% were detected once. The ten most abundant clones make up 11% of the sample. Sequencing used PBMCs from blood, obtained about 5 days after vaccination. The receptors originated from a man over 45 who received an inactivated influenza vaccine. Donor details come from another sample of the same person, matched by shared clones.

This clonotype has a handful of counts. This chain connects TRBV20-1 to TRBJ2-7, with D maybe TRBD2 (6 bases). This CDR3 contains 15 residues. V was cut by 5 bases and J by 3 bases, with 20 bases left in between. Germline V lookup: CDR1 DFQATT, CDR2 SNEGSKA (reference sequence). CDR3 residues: CSASLPTGDSYEQYF. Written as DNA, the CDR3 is TGCAGTGCTTCCTTACCGACGGGGGATAGCTACGAGCAGTACTTC.

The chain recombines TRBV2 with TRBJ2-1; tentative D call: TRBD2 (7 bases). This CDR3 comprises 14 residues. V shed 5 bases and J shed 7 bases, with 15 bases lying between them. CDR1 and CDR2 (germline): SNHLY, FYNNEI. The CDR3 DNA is TGTGCCAGCAGTAGGGGGGGGGTTAGGAATGAGCAGTTCTTC. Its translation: CASSRGGVRNEQFF.

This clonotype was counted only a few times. The CDR3 loop reads CASSAGGAGGIEQFF. The CDR3 nucleotides read TGTGCCAGCAGCGCCGGGGGGGCAGGGGGCATTGAGCAGTTCTTC. V gene TRBV9 combines with J gene TRBJ2-1; D is tentatively TRBD1 or TRBD2 (8 bases each). Germline V gene sequence: CDR1 SGDLS, CDR2 YYNGEE. The CDR3 runs 15 residues. The V gene lost 3 bases and the J gene lost 9 bases, with 19 bases spanning the gap.

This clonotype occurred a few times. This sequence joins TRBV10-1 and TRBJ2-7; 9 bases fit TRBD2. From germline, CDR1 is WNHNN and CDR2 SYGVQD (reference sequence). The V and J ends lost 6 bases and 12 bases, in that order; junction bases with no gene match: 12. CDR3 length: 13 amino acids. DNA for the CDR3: TGCGCCAGCAGCCCTGAGGCTAGCGGGGTTTGGTACTTC. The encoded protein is CASSPEASGVWYF.

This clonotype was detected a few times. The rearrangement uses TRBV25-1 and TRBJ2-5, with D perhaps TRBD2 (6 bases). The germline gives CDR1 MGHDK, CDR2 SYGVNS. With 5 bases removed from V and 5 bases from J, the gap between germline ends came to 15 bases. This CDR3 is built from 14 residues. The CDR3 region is CASSIAGLEETQYF. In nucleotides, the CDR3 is TGTGCCAGCAGTATCGCGGGACTTGAGGAGACCCAGTACTTC.

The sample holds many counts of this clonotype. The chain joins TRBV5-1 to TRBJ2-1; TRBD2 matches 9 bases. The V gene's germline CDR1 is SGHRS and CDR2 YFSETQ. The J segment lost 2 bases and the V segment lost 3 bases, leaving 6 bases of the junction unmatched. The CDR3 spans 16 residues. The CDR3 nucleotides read TGCGCCAGCAGCTACATTAGCGGGAGAACCTACAATGAGCAGTTCTTC. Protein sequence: CASSYISGRTYNEQFF.

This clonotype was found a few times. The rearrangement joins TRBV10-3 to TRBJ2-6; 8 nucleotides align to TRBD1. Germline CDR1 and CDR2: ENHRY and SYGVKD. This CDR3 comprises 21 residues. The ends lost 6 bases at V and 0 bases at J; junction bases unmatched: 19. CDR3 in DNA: TGTGCCATCAGCAACCGACCCCCAGGACAGGGCCTTAGCTCTGGGGCCAACGTCCTGACTTTC. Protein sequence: CAISNRPPGQGLSSGANVLTF.

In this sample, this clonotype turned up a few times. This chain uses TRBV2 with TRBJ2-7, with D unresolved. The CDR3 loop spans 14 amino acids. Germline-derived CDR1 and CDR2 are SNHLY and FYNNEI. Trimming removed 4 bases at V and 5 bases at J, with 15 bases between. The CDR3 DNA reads TGTGCCAGCAGTGGGTCACCTAGGCCCCACGAGCAGTACTTC. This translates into CASSGSPRPHEQYF.

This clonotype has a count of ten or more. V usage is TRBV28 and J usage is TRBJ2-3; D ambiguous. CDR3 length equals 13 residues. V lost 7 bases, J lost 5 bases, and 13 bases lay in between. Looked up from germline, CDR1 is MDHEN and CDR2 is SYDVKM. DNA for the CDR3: TGTGCCAGCATCCCGCTAACGCGAGATACGCAGTATTTT. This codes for CASIPLTRDTQYF.

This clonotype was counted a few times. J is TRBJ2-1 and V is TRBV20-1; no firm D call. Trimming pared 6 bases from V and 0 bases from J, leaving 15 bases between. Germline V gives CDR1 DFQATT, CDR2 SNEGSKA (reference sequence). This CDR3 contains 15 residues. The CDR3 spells CSALRRRSSYNEQFF. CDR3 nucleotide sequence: TGCAGTGCCTTACGCCGACGGAGCTCCTACAATGAGCAGTTCTTC.